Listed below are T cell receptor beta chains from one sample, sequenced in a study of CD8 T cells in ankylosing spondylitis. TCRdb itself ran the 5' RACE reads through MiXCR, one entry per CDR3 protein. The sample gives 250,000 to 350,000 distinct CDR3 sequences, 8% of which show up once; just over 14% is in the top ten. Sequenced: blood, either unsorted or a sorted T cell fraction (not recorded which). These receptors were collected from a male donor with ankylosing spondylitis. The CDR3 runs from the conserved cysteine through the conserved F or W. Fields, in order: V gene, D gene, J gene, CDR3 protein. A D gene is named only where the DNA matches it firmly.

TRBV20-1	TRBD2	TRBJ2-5	CSARVTSGKTQYF
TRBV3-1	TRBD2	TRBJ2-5	CASSLSGRAETQYF
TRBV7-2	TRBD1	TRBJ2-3	CASRTGASADTQYF
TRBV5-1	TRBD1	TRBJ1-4	CASSPENRGYEKLFF
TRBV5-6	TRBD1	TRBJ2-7	CASSSQGETYEQYF
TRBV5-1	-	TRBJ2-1	CASSLAGPDNEQFF
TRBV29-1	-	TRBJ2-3	CSVGLQGSTQYF
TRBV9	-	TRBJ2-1	CASSVGGNYYNEQFF
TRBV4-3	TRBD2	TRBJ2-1	CASSQDLLAGVSYNEQFF
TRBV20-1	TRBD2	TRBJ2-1	CSARGTSGIINEQFF
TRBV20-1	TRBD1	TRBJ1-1	CSARDPRTGFTEAFF
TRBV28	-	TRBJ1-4	CASRRQDSYEKLFF
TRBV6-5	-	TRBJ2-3	CASSYTRFRSDTPYF
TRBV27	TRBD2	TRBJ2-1	CASSLSRLAGGPYQNEQFF
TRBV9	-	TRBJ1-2	CASSAATGWGYGYTF
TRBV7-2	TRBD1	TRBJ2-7	CASSLVAEGQGPYEQYF
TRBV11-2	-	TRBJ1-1	CASSLQRGVGAFF
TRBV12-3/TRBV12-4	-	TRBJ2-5	CASSPYRAGETQYF
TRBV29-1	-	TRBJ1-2	CSVGSSGHGYTF
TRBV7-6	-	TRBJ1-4	CASSASPPGRYSGKLFF
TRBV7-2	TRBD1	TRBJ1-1	CASSKDRGPEAFF
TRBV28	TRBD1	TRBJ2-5	CASSLFRTGGQETQYF
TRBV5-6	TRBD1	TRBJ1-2	CASSLGSAGQGASWYGYTF
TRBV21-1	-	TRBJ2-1	CASSRTSGYYNEQFF
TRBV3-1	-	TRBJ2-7	CASSHTSRSSYEQYF
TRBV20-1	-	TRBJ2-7	CSARKLHNEQYF
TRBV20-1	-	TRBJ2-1	CSVSRGRHYNEQFF
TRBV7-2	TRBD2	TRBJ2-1	CASSRRTSGRANEQFF
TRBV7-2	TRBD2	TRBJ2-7	CASSLGWTSGRAQDEQYF
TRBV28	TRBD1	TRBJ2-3	CASRPQGAPTDTQYF
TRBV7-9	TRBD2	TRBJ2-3	CASSSSGSTSTDTQYF
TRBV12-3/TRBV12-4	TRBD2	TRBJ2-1	CASRGTSGRYNEQFF
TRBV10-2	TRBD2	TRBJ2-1	CASSTSGASYNEQFF
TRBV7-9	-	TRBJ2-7	CASRGTLTYEQYF
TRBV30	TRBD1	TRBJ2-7	CAVTGTGPYEQYF
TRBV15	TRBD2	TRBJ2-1	CATRPRTSGSSSYNEQFF
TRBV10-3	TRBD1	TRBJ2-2	CATTDRGDPGELFF
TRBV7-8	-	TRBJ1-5	CASSTTGPDVNQPQHF
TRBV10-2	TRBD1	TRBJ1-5	CASSEGRGDQPQHF
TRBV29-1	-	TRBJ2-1	CSVRSGNPYNEQFF